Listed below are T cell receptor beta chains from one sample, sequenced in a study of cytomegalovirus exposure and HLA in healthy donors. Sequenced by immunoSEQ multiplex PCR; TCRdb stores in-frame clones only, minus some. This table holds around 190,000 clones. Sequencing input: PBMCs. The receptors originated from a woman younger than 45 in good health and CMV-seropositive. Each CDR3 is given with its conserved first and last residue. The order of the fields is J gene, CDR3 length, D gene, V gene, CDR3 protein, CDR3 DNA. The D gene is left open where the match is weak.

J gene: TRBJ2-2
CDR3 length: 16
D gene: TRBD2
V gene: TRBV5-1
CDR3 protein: CASSFSSLADTGELFF
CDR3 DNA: TGCGCCAGCAGCTTTTCAAGCCTAGCGGACACCGGGGAGCTGTTTTTT

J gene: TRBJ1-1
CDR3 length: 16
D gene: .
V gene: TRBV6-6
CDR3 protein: CASSSLGRAGWPEAFF
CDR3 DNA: TGTGCCAGCAGTTCATTGGGTAGGGCAGGGTGGCCTGAAGCTTTCTTT

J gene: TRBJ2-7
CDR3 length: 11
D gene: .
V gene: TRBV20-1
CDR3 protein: CSATLYDEQYF
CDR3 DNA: TGCAGTGCTACCCTTTATGACGAGCAGTACTTC

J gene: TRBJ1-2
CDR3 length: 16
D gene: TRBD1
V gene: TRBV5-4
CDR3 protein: CASSLGGQLLNYGYTF
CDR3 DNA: TGTGCCAGCAGCTTGGGGGGACAGCTCCTAAACTATGGCTACACCTTC

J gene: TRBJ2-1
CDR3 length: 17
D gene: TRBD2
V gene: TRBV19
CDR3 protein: CASRDGGLAGVYNEQFF
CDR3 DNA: TGTGCCAGTAGAGACGGGGGACTAGCGGGAGTCTACAATGAGCAGTTCTTC

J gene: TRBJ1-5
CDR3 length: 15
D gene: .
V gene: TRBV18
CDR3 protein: CASSPAGDSNQPQHF
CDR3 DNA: TGTGCCAGCTCACCAGCCGGAGATAGCAATCAGCCCCAGCATTTT

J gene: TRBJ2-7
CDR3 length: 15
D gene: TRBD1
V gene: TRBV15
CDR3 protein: CATSVSFGQAYEQYF
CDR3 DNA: TGTGCCACCAGCGTAAGTTTTGGACAGGCCTACGAGCAGTACTTC

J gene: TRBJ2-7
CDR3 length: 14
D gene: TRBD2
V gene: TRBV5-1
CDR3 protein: CASSQGLATYEQYF
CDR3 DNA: TGCGCCAGCAGCCAAGGACTAGCCACCTACGAGCAGTACTTC

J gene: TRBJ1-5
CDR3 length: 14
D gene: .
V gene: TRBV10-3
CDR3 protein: CAITQEYSNQPQHF
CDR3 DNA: TGTGCCATCACACAGGAATATAGCAATCAGCCCCAGCATTTT

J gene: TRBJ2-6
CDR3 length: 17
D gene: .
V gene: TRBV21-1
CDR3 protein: CASSKVPKRVGANVLTF
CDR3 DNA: TGTGCCAGCAGCAAAGTACCCAAGAGGGTTGGGGCCAACGTCCTGACTTTC

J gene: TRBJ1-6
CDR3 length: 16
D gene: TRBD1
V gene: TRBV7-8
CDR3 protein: CASSLKTGGAYSPLHF
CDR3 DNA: TGTGCCAGCAGCCTAAAAACAGGGGGCGCGTATTCACCCCTCCACTTT

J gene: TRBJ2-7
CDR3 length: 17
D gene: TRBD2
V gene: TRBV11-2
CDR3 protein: CASSPLLGGGSSYEQYF
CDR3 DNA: TGTGCCAGCAGCCCGTTGCTCGGGGGGGGATCCTCCTACGAGCAGTACTTC

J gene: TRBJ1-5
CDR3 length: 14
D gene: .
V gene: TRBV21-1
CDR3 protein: CASSPSRVNQPQHF
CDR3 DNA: TGTGCCAGCAGCCCCAGTCGGGTCAATCAGCCCCAGCATTTT

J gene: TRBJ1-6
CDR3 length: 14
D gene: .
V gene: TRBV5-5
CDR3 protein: CASSLNGGDSPLHF
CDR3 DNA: TGTGCCAGCAGCTTGAATGGGGGCGATTCACCCCTCCACTTT

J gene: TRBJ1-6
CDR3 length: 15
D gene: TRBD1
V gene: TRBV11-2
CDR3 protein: CASSSTGDPYSPLHF
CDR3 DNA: TGTGCCAGCAGCTCTACAGGGGATCCTTATTCACCCCTCCACTTT

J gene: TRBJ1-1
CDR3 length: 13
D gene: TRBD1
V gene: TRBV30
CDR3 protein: CAWSPQGEGKAFF
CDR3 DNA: TGTGCCTGGAGTCCACAGGGGGAGGGAAAGGCTTTCTTT

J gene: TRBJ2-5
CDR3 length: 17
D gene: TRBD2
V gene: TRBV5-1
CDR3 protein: CASRAWLGTSNKETQYF
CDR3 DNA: TGCGCCAGCAGAGCATGGTTGGGGACTAGCAATAAAGAGACCCAGTACTTC

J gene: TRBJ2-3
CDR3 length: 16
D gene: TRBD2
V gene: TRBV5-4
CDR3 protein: CASSSRAGGPTDTQYF
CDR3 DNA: TGTGCCAGCAGCTCTCGGGCGGGGGGGCCGACAGATACGCAGTATTTT

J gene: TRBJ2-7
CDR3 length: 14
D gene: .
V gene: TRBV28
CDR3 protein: CASCRDWGSYEQYF
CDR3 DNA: TGTGCCAGCTGTCGGGACTGGGGCTCCTACGAGCAGTACTTC

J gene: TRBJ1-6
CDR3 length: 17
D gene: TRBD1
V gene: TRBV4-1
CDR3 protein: CASSQDPDRADNSPLHF
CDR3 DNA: TGCGCCAGCAGCCAAGACCCGGACAGGGCAGACAATTCACCCCTCCACTTT

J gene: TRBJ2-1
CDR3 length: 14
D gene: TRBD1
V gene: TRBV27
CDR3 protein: CASSPTGTYNEQFF
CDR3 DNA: TGTGCCAGCAGCCCGACAGGGACCTACAATGAGCAGTTCTTC

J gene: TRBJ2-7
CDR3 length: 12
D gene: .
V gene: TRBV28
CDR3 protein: CASSLRLYEQYF
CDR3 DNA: TGTGCCAGCAGTTTACGACTCTACGAGCAGTACTTC

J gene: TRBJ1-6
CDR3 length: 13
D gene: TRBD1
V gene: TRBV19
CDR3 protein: CASSFQGGSPLHF
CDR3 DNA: TGTGCCAGTAGTTTCCAGGGGGGTTCACCCCTCCACTTT

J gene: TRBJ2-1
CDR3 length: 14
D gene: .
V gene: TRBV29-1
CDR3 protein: CSVDRQPARDEQFF
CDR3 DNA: TGCAGCGTTGATAGGCAGCCAGCTCGGGATGAGCAGTTCTTC

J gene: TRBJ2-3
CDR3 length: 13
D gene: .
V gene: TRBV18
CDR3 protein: CASSPLNTDTQYF
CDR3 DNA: TGTGCCAGCTCACCACTTAACACAGATACGCAGTATTTT

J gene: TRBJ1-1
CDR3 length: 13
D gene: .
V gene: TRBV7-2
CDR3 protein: CASNPIRGTEAFF
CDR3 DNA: TGTGCCAGCAACCCTATACGGGGCACTGAAGCTTTCTTT

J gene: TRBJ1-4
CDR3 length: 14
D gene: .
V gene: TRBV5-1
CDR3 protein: CASSTTGLREKLFF
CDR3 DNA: TGCGCCAGCAGCACCACAGGGCTGCGGGAAAAACTGTTTTTT

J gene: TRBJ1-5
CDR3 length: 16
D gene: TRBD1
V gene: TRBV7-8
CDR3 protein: CASSFLGQVKNQPQHF
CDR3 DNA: TGTGCCAGCAGCTTCCTAGGACAGGTTAAAAATCAGCCCCAGCATTTT

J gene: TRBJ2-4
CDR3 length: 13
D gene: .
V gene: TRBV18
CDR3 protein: CASSPVDMNIQYF
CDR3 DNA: TGTGCCAGCTCACCAGTAGATATGAACATTCAGTACTTC

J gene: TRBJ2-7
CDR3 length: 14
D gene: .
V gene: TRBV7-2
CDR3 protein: CASSPTPGSYEQYF
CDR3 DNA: TGTGCCAGCAGCCCGACACCTGGCTCCTACGAGCAGTACTTC

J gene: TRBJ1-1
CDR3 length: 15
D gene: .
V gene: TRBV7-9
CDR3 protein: CASSLPYQGKTEAFF
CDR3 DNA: TGTGCCAGCAGCTTACCCTACCAGGGGAAGACTGAAGCTTTCTTT

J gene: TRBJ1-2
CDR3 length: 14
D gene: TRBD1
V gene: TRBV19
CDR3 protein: CASSTEQGAYGYTF
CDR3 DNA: TGTGCCAGTAGTACCGAACAGGGGGCGTATGGCTACACCTTC

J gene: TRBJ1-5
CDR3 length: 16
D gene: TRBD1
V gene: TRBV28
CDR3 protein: CASTTGGAWSNQPQHF
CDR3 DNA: TGTGCCAGCACGACAGGGGGCGCTTGGAGCAATCAGCCCCAGCATTTT

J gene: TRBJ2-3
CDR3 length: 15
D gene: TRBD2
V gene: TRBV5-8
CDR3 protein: CASSLGLAGADTQYF
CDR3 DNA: TGTGCCAGCAGCTTGGGACTAGCGGGAGCAGATACGCAGTATTTT

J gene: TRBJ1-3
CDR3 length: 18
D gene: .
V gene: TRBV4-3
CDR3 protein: CASSTFAGSSVIGNTIYF
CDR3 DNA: TGCGCCAGCAGTACCTTCGCGGGTAGCTCAGTAATCGGAAACACCATATATTTT

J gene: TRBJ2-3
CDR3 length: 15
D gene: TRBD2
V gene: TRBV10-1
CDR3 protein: CASSLSGMRTDTQYF
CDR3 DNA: TGCGCCAGCAGCCTTAGCGGGATGCGCACAGATACGCAGTATTTT

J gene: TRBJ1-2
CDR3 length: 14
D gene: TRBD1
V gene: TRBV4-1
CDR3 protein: CASSRGQPKGGYTF
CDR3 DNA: TGCGCCAGCAGCCGGGGACAGCCTAAGGGGGGCTACACCTTC

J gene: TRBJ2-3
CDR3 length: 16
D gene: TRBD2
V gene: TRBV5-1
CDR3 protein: CASGITRGGPPDTQYF
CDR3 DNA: TGCGCCAGCGGAATTACTCGGGGGGGCCCCCCAGATACGCAGTATTTT

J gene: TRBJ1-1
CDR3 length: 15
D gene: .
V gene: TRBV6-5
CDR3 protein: CASSYPIGTRRKAFF
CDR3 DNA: TGTGCCAGCAGTTACCCAATAGGGACACGGAGAAAAGCTTTCTTT

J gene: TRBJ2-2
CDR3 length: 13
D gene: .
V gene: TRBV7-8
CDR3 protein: CASSPWPPGELFF
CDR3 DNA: TGTGCCAGCAGCCCCTGGCCCCCCGGGGAGCTGTTTTTT

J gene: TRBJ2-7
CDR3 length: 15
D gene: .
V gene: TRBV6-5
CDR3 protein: CASTPGSGQVHEQYF
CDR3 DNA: TGTGCCAGCACCCCTGGGTCCGGACAAGTACACGAGCAGTACTTC

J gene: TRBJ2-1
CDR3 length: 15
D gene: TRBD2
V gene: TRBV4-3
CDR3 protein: CASSQLAGVYNEQFF
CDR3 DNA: TGCGCCAGCAGCCAACTAGCGGGAGTCTACAATGAGCAGTTCTTC

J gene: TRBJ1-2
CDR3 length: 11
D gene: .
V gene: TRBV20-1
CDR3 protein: CSAPLGGGYTF
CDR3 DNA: TGCAGTGCGCCACTAGGAGGTGGCTACACCTTC

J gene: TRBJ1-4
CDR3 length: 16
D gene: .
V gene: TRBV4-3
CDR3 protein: CASSQDRLQIFSELFF
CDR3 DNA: TGCGCCAGCAGCCAAGATCGATTACAGATTTTTTCAGAACTGTTTTTT

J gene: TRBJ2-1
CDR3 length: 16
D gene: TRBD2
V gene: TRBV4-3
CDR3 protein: CASSQVGSGRADEQFF
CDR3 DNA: TGCGCCAGCAGCCAAGTGGGCAGCGGGAGGGCCGATGAGCAGTTCTTC

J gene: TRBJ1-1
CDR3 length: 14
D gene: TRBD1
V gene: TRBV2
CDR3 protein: CASRLGQVNTEAFF
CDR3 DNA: TGTGCCAGCAGGCTAGGACAGGTCAACACTGAAGCTTTCTTT

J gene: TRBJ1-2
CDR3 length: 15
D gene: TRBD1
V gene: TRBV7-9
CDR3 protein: CASSLVQGANYGYTF
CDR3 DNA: TGTGCCAGCAGCTTAGTGCAGGGGGCAAACTATGGCTACACCTTC

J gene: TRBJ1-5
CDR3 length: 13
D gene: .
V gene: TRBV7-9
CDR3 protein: CASSLYADQPQHF
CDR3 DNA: TGTGCCAGCAGCTTATATGCGGATCAGCCCCAGCATTTT

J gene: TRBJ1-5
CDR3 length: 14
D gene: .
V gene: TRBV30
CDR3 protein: CAWRGPGANQPQHF
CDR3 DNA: TGTGCCTGGAGGGGGCCTGGGGCCAATCAGCCCCAGCATTTT

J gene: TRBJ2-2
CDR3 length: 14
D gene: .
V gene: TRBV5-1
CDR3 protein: CASSLLLNTGELFF
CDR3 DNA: TGCGCCAGCAGCCTCCTCCTTAACACCGGGGAGCTGTTTTTT

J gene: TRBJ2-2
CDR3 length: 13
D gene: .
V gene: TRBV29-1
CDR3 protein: CSVVPQGTGELFF
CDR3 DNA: TGCAGCGTTGTCCCACAGGGCACCGGGGAGCTGTTTTTT

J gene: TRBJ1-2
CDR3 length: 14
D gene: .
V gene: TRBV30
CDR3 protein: CAWRGHRANYGYTF
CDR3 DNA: TGTGCCTGGAGGGGACATCGGGCTAACTATGGCTACACCTTC

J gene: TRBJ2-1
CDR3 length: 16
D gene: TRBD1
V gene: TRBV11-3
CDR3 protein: CASSFSPGQGKNEQFF
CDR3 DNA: TGTGCCAGCAGCTTTAGTCCGGGACAGGGGAAGAATGAGCAGTTCTTC

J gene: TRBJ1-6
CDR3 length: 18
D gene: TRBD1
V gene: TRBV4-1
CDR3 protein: CASSQAGTGGIYNSPLHF
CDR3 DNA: TGCGCCAGCAGCCAGGCCGGGACAGGGGGGATCTATAATTCACCCCTCCACTTT

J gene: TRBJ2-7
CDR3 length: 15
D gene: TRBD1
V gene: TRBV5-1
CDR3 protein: CASSHGQGGSYEQYF
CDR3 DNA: TGCGCCAGCAGCCACGGACAGGGGGGGTCCTACGAGCAGTACTTC

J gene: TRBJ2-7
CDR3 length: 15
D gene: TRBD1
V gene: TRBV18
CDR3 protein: CASSPPGQGLFEQYF
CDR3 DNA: TGTGCCAGCTCACCGCCGGGACAGGGGCTATTCGAGCAGTACTTC

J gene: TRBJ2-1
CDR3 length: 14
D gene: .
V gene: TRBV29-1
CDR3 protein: CSFFWLAPYNEQFF
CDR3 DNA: TGCAGCTTTTTTTGGCTAGCGCCCTACAATGAGCAGTTCTTC

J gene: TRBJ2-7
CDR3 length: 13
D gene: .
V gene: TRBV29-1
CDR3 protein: CSVVEILAGEQYF
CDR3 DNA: TGCAGCGTTGTAGAGATTTTGGCTGGTGAGCAGTACTTC

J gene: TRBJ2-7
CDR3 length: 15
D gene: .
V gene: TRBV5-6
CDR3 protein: CASSFGMNRPGEQYF
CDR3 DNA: TGTGCCAGCAGCTTTGGGATGAACAGGCCCGGCGAGCAGTACTTC